The clone carrying this T cell receptor beta chain has at least ten counts. The data stem from a study of T-cell reconstitution after alpha-beta-depleted transplantation in children. The CDR3 has 17 amino acids. The germline V gene encodes CDR1 SGHRS and CDR2 YFSETQ. V trimming: 4 bases; J trimming: 1 base; junction bases outside the gene matches: 7. Preparation of the TCRbeta library used unique molecular identifiers. TCRdb reanalysed the PCR reads using MiXCR and keeps one entry per CDR3 protein. The table shows about 190,000 distinct CDR3 sequences, with approximately 6.8% occurring only once. This rearrangement joins TRBV5-1 to TRBJ2-7; 14 bases are shared with TRBD2. This clonotype was sampled from a human donor who donated a stem cell graft to a child with Wiskott-Aldrich syndrome. The sequencing used PBMCs from the stem cell graft donor, collected from the stem cell graft. The CDR3 loop is CASSPVGTSGSSYEQYF. Here the CDR3 DNA reads TGCGCCAGCAGCCCGGTTGGGACTAGCGGGAGTTCCTACGAGCAGTACTTC.